Shown below are 22 T cell receptor beta chains from a single sample sequenced in a study of CD8 T cells in Susac syndrome. Random-hexamer reverse transcription was applied to roughly 0.5 to 1 ug RNA. TCRdb reprocessed the immunoSEQ multiplex PCR reads with MiXCR, giving one entry per CDR3 protein. Here the sample spans 160,000 or so distinct CDR3 sequences, 94% being singletons. Sequencing used CD4+ T cells from PBMCs. The receptors shown here come from a human donor with Susac syndrome.

The genes are TRBV5-1 and TRBJ2-5; a weak D match, TRBD1 (6 bases). Trimming stripped 5 bases from V and 5 bases from J, with 13 bases between. There are 13 residues in the CDR3. Germline CDR1 SGHRS, CDR2 YFSETQ. The CDR3 DNA sequence: TGCGCCAGCAGAGGCAGCCAGGGGGAGACCCAGTACTTC. Translated, it gives CASRGSQGETQYF.

V is TRBV14 and J is TRBJ2-1; D ambiguous. Trimming cost V 0 bases and J 4 bases, with 10 bases left between them. CDR1 SGHDN and CDR2 FVKESK come from the germline V gene. This CDR3 contains 15 residues. CDR3 sequence: CASSQEILAYNEQFF. CDR3 DNA sequence: TGTGCCAGCAGCCAAGAGATTTTGGCATACAATGAGCAGTTCTTC.

The chain recombines TRBV20-1 with TRBJ1-1; D is uncertain. This CDR3 is built from 11 residues. Germline assignment: CDR1 DFQATT and CDR2 SNEGSKA (reference sequence). V was cut by 5 bases and J by 10 bases, with 14 bases left in between. DNA of the CDR3: TGCAGTGCTTCTGGGGATTTGAGAGCTTTCTTT. Translated, it gives CSASGDLRAFF.

The chain recombines TRBV19 with TRBJ1-2, with D unclear. The length of the CDR3 is 14 residues. From germline, CDR1 is LNHDA and CDR2 SQIVND (reference sequence). Trimming removed 3 bases at V and 3 bases at J, with 11 bases between. CDR3 nucleotide sequence: TGTGCCAGTAGTATCGGTCAGAGATACTATGGCTACACCTTC. It specifies CASSIGQRYYGYTF. Full variable domain (rest looked up from reference TRBV19 and TRBJ1-2): DGGITQSPKYLFRKEGQNVTLSCEQNLNHDAMYWYRQDPGQGLRLIYYSQIVNDFQKGDIAEGYSVSREKKESFPLTVTSAQKNPTAFYLCASSIGQRYYGYTFGSGTRLTVV.

The CDR3 nucleotides are TGCAGCGTTGAGGGCGGCCAAGAGACCCAGTACTTC. Translation gives CSVEGGQETQYF. The chain is built from TRBV29-1 and TRBJ2-5, with D unresolved. Germline loops: CDR1 SQVTM, CDR2 ANQGSEA. V was shortened by 3 bases and J by 1 base, with 6 bases between the two germline ends. CDR3 size: 12 residues.

This clonotype was seen only a few times. This chain connects TRBV10-3 to TRBJ1-1; D may be TRBD1 (5 bases). The CDR3 spans 13 residues. Trimming shortened V by 6 bases and J by 4 bases, and 12 bases separated the two germline ends. Germline values: CDR1 ENHRY, CDR2 SYGVKD. The CDR3 loop is CAIRGTAGTEAFF. In DNA, the CDR3 is TGTGCCATCAGGGGGACGGCAGGCACTGAAGCTTTCTTT.

The genes are TRBV5-1 and TRBJ2-1; D may be TRBD2 (5 bases). V was shortened by 0 bases and J by 5 bases, with 15 bases between the two germline ends. The CDR3 sequence is 16 residues long. Germline loops: CDR1 SGHRS, CDR2 YFSETQ. CDR3 protein: CASSLGGSDIDNEQFF. CDR3 nucleotides: TGCGCCAGCAGCTTGGGGGGTAGCGATATCGACAATGAGCAGTTCTTC.

This chain's CDR3 is CASSQGRGPIPQHF. DNA for the CDR3: TGCGCCAGCAGCCAAGGCAGGGGCCCGATTCCCCAGCATTTT. The genes are TRBV4-3 and TRBJ1-5, with a possible D match to TRBD1 (6 bases). The V end was cut by 1 base, the J end by 10 bases, with 14 bases between. The germline V gene has CDR1 LGHNA and CDR2 YSLEER. This CDR3 comprises 14 residues.

The chain has TRBV12-3 or TRBV12-4 and TRBJ1-6; TRBD1 matches 7 bases. There are 14 residues in the CDR3. With 5 bases clipped from V and 10 bases from J, the junction kept 8 bases outside the gene matches. The CDR3 is CASSHRQGGSPLHF. For the CDR3, the DNA is TGTGCCAGCAGTCACCGACAGGGTGGATCACCCCTCCACTTT.

The CDR3 DNA sequence: TGTGCCAGCAGCCCGACTAGCGGGAACACCGGGGAGCTGTTTTTT. Amino acids: CASSPTSGNTGELFF. The rearrangement joins TRBV12-3 or TRBV12-4 to TRBJ2-2; TRBD2 matches 9 bases. The CDR3 runs 15 residues. Trimming took 6 bases from V and 1 from J; bases not matched to a gene: 3.

This chain connects TRBV29-1 to TRBJ2-7; D perhaps matches TRBD2 (5 bases). Germline CDR1 is SQVTM and CDR2 is ANQGSEA. The CDR3 runs 13 residues. V was shortened by 6 bases and J by 4 bases, with 16 bases between the two germline ends. The CDR3 here is CSVREQLEYEQYF. DNA of the CDR3: TGCAGCGTGAGGGAACAGTTAGAGTACGAGCAGTACTTC.

This chain joins TRBV20-1 and TRBJ2-1; D not certain. V was shortened by 5 bases and J by 8 bases, with 13 bases between the two germline ends. Looked up from germline, CDR1 is DFQATT and CDR2 is SNEGSKA (reference sequence). CDR3 size: 12 residues. This chain's CDR3 is CSAPLPGDEQFF. In nucleotides, the CDR3 is TGCAGTGCTCCGTTACCTGGGGATGAGCAGTTCTTC.

The chain uses TRBV6-2 or TRBV6-3 and TRBJ2-7; the D is unclear. The CDR3 length is 11 residues. Germline V CDR1 and CDR2: MNHEY, SVGEGT. The V end lost 6 bases, the J end lost 5 bases, and 8 bases lay between the germline ends. CDR3 nucleotide sequence: TGTGCCAGCAGCCAAACACACGAGCAGTACTTC. Its translation: CASSQTHEQYF.

J is TRBJ2-7 and V is TRBV19; D call uncertain. V was clipped by 3 bases and J by 7 bases, with 7 bases between them. This CDR3 is 11 amino acids long. Per the germline V gene, CDR1 is LNHDA and CDR2 is SQIVND (reference sequence). The CDR3 spells CASSISEEQYF. CDR3 nucleotide sequence: TGTGCCAGTAGTATCTCGGAAGAGCAGTACTTC.

The chain recombines TRBV9 with TRBJ1-3; possibly TRBD1 for D (5 bases). Trimming took off 0 bases at V and 3 bases at J, with 13 bases between the two ends. Per the germline V gene, CDR1 is SGDLS and CDR2 is YYNGEE. The CDR3 contains 16 residues. Here the CDR3 DNA reads TGTGCCAGCAGCGTAGAGCCGAGGGGCGGTGGAAACACCATATATTTT. It is translated as CASSVEPRGGGNTIYF.

This chain links TRBV2 with TRBJ2-3; 9 bases line up with TRBD2. Per the germline V gene, CDR1 is SNHLY and CDR2 is FYNNEI. The CDR3 is 18 residues long. The trim removed 1 base at V and 3 bases at J, leaving 11 bases unmatched. CDR3 protein: CASSEVPGRGGWTDTQYF. Here the CDR3 DNA reads TGTGCCAGCAGTGAAGTCCCAGGGCGGGGGGGCTGGACAGATACGCAGTATTTT.

DNA of the CDR3: TGTGCCACCAGCACAGGGCACGAGAATTGGGACACTGAAGCTTTCTTT. The encoded protein is CATSTGHENWDTEAFF. This rearrangement joins TRBV24-1 to TRBJ1-1, with D possibly TRBD1 on 6 matching bases. Looked up from germline, CDR1 is KGHDR and CDR2 is SFDVKD. V lost 7 bases, J lost 3 bases, and 20 bases lay in between. The CDR3 sequence is 16 residues long.

The rearrangement links TRBV5-1 to TRBJ2-5; 10 nucleotides agree with TRBD1. CDR3 size: 14 residues. The germline V gene has CDR1 SGHRS and CDR2 YFSETQ. J lost 5 bases, V lost 3 bases, and 4 bases had no gene match. CDR3 bases: TGCGCCAGCAGCTCCGGGACAGGGGCGGAGACCCAGTACTTC. Encoded protein: CASSSGTGAETQYF.

V and J are TRBV5-1 and TRBJ2-5; tentatively, D is TRBD1 (5 bases). V was pared by 4 bases and J by 4 bases, with 14 bases between. Germline CDR1 reads SGHRS; CDR2 reads YFSETQ. This CDR3 has 14 amino acids. The CDR3 loop reads CASSRSVQGETQYF. DNA of the CDR3: TGCGCCAGCAGCCGATCGGTTCAGGGAGAGACCCAGTACTTC.

The chain links TRBV5-1 to TRBJ2-5, with D tentatively TRBD1 or TRBD2 (5 bases each). The germline V and J ends were trimmed by 4 bases and 4 bases, with 14 bases remaining between them. The germline V gene encodes CDR1 SGHRS and CDR2 YFSETQ. This CDR3 has 14 amino acids. CDR3 in DNA: TGCGCCAGCAGCGATGGGCCGGGGCGAGAGACCCAGTACTTC. This encodes CASSDGPGRETQYF.

The CDR3 here is CASSPTPLPVGYTF. The CDR3 nucleotides are TGTGCCAGCAGTCCGACCCCGCTTCCCGTTGGCTACACCTTC. The chain carries TRBV27 and TRBJ1-2; D is uncertain. Germline CDR1 is MNHEY and CDR2 is SMNVEV (reference sequence). Trimming took off 5 bases at V and 7 bases at J, with 17 bases between the two ends. This CDR3 spans 14 amino acids.

This chain links TRBV9 with TRBJ2-7, with 9 positions matching TRBD1. CDR3 length: 15 amino acids. The germline CDR1 and CDR2 sequences are SGDLS and YYNGEE. J was trimmed by 6 bases and V by 0 bases; bases with no gene match: 7. In DNA form, the CDR3 reads TGTGCCAGCAGCGTAGACGGGACAGGGTCTCCCGAGCAGTACTTC. Translated: CASSVDGTGSPEQYF.